The sequence of this TCR beta chain was determined in a study of T cell repertoires in cytomegalovirus infection. On the study more broadly: The authors used CMV epitopes that were HLA-C-restricted (recently identified) and HLA-B-restricted (well studied). Matching HLA type, along with CMV infection, was indicated by public TCR beta signatures.

Whole-study results and caveats: Identification of carriers of CMV plus the relevant HLA was performed using cumulative public TCR beta family frequency. CMV-specific HLA-C-restricted TCR beta clonotypes dominated the ex vivo response.

This clonotype was seen more than once but under ten times. The antigen is unknown. TCRdb used MiXCR to reprocess the reads, holding one entry per CDR3 protein. The data contain roughly 700,000 distinct CDR3 sequences, 30% to 40% of them singletons. Trimming cost V 5 bases and J 2 bases, with 9 bases left between them. This CDR3 spans 13 amino acids. CDR1 is DFQATT, CDR2 SNEGSKA, per germline (reference sequence). The sequence derives from a human donor in good health (CMV status not recorded). Some clones in this sample may be carry-over from other donors' samples. This material consisted of cultured PBMCs, taken from culture after CMV antigen stimulation. The chain combines TRBV20-1 with TRBJ2-2; D may correspond to TRBD1 or TRBD2 (5 bases each). As DNA, the CDR3 is TGCAGTGCTGGGGGTGTAAACACCGGGGAGCTGTTTTTT. It specifies CSAGGVNTGELFF.